This T cell receptor beta chain was sequenced during a study of beta chain features in type 1 diabetes. General study points: More deletions and fewer insertions at VDJ junctions were seen in type 1 diabetes patients. Any role of HLA type in TCRB rearrangement remained unresolved here. Amplification by PCR could prefer shorter templates, with the same effect in patients and controls.

Looked up from germline, CDR1 is SQVTM and CDR2 is ANQGSEA. The CDR3 extends over 10 amino acids. V shed 6 bases, J shed 10 bases, and the junction held 5 bases outside the gene matches. With respect to this clone: The antigen is not known.

Reverse transcribing all isolated RNA meant expressed TCRB transcripts were sequenced. Assay: immunoSEQ multiplex PCR; the TCRdb copy retains only in-frame clones and omits some. The sample shows roughly 140,000 clones, 40% to 60% of them seen only once. Staining for CD45RO/CCR7/CD25/CD127/CD95/CD27 allowed sorting of CD4+ naive, central memory, regulatory and stem cell-like memory cells. Sequenced material: Tregs from blood. This TCR was sampled from a man aged 18 to 30 in good health. The chain couples TRBV29-1 to TRBJ1-1, with 7 positions matching TRBD1. The chain's CDR3 is CSVGQVGAFF. CDR3 coding DNA: TGCAGCGTAGGACAGGTTGGAGCTTTCTTT.